The present T cell receptor beta chain was sequenced within a study of T cell responses to AZD1222 COVID-19 vaccine. This CDR3 comprises 17 residues. Trimming removed 0 bases at V and 3 bases at J, with 17 bases between. Germline CDR1 is LGHNT and CDR2 is FRNRAP. The protocol was immunoSEQ multiplex PCR, while the TCRdb copy is restricted to in-frame clones and leaves out a portion. The sample has about 110,000 clones; about 91% are singletons. The sample here was peripheral blood, taken 28 days after the second AZD1222 dose. The sequence derives from an adult who received the AZD1222 COVID-19 vaccine. The rearrangement uses TRBV12-5 and TRBJ1-2, with D possibly TRBD1 on 5 matching bases. The CDR3, as DNA: TGTGCTAGTGGTTTGGTACCCGGTCCCCTGGGGGACTATGGCTACACCTTC. The encoded protein is CASGLVPGPLGDYGYTF.